Reported below is one T cell receptor (beta chain). Per the original methods: Counts of nucleated cells, estimated from reference gene primer amplification, were obtained. Assay: immunoSEQ multiplex PCR; the TCRdb copy retains only in-frame clones and omits some. V and J calls and clone size are given by that table; D and trimming were obtained from the DNA. The sample includes around 200,000 clones, around 86% of them seen just once. The sample is drawn from a study of blood T cell repertoires in COVID-19. About the study: T cells, B-cell-depleted T cells, or PBMCs provided the cDNA or gDNA that served as material.

Participants were aged roughly 18 to 89 years from about two dozen US areas. Clinical histories supplied by participants themselves formed the basis of cohort assignment. From germline, CDR1 is SNHLY and CDR2 FYNNEI. This CDR3 spans 14 amino acids. The chain is built from TRBV2 and TRBJ2-2; TRBD1 aligns across 10 bases. The source material was PBMCs or T cells enriched from blood (not recorded which). This receptor was identified in a man aged 35 to 55 with acute COVID-19. CDR3 DNA: TGTCTTAGTGGGGGACAGGGGAGCACCGGGGAGCTGTTTTTT. It specifies CLSGGQGSTGELFF.